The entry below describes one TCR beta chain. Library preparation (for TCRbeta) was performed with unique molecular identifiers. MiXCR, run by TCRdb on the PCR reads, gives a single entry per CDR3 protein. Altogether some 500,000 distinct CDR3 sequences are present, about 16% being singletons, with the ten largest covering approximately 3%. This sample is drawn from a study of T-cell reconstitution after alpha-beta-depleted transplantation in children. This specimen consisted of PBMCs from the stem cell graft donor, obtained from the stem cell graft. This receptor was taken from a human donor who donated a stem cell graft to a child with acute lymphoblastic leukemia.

The CDR3 DNA sequence: TGTGCCAGCAGTTTCTTTCTTGGGACAGGGGACTCCTACGAGCAGTACTTC. Protein sequence: CASSFFLGTGDSYEQYF. The chain employs TRBV25-1 and TRBJ2-7, with TRBD1 identical over 10 bases. CDR1 is MGHDK, CDR2 SYGVNS, per germline. There are 17 residues in the CDR3. J gave up 0 bases and V 5 bases, and 10 bases lay outside the gene matches.